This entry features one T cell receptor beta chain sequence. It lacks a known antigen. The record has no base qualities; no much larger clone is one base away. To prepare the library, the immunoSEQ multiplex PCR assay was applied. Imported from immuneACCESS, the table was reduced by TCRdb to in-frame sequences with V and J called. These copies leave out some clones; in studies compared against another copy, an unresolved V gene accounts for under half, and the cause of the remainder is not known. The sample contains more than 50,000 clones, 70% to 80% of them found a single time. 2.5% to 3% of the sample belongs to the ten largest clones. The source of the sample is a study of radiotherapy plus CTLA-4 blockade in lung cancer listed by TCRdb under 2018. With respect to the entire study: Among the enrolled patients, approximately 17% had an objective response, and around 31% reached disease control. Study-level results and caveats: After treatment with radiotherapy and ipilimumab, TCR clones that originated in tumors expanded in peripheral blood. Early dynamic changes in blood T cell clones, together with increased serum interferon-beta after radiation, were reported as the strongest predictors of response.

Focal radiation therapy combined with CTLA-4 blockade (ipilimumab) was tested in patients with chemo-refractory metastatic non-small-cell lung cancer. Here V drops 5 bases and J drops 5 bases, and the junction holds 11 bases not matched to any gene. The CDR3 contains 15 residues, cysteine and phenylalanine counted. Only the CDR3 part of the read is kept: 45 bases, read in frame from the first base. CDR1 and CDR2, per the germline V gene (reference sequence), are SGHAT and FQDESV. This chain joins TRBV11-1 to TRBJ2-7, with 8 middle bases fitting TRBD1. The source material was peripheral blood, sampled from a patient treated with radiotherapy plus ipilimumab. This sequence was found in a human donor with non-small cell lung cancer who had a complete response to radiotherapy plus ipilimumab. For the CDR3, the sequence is CASSHSQGALHEQYF. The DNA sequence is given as TGTGCCAGCAGCCACTCCCAGGGGGCGTTGCACGAGCAGTACTTC. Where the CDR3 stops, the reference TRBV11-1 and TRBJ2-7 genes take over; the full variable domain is EAEVAQSPRYKITEKSQAVAFWCDPISGHATLYWYRQILGQGPELLVQFQDESVVDDSQLPKDRFSAERLKGVDSTLKIQPAELGDSAMYLCASSHSQGALHEQYFGPGTRLTVT.